This T cell receptor beta chain derives from a study of beta chain features in type 1 diabetes. Study context: Patients and healthy donors were similar in age, gender and cell yields. Study-level points and caveats: All four CD4+ subsets of Type 1 diabetes patients contained TCRB CDR3s that were moderately but significantly shorter. There were fewer insertions and more deletions at the VDJ junctions of type 1 diabetes patients. Here, the possible influence of HLA type (on TCRB rearrangement) remained unresolved.

As regards this clone: The antigen is undetermined.

Isolation of CD4+ naive, central memory, regulatory and stem cell-like memory cells was achieved by sorting via CD45RO/CCR7/CD25/CD127/CD95/CD27. Germline V lookup: CDR1 SQVTM, CDR2 ANQGSEA. Trimming took 6 bases from V and 9 from J; bases not matched to a gene: 7. The CDR3 consists of 13 residues. The sequenced template was cDNA made from the entire isolated RNA. The data were produced by immunoSEQ multiplex PCR, yet TCRdb's version contains in-frame clones alone and is incomplete. This sample carries 130,000 to 150,000 clones, around 13% of them seen once, and the ten largest clones take around 1.4%.

The sample comprised central memory CD4+ T cells from blood. The clonotype originates from a man in his late teens or twenties with type 1 diabetes. This rearrangement joins TRBV29-1 to TRBJ1-6, with 8 positions matching TRBD1. For the CDR3, the DNA is TGCAGCGTGGCCGGACAGGGAAGTTCACCCCTCCACTTT. This sequence encodes CSVAGQGSSPLHF.